The T cell receptor (beta chain) under discussion was sequenced for a study of cytotoxic CD8 clonotypes in ibrutinib-treated CLL. As for the study in general: Responses: approximately 25 partial, 2 complete; after median about 68 months, around 14 stayed remitted, around twelve progressed. Averaging across samples gave roughly 250,000 productive templates and tens of thousands of productive rearrangements.

With sequencing, the targeted depth ranged from 1 in 200,000 to 1 in 1 million T cells. Profiled with immunoSEQ multiplex PCR; TCRdb holds only in-frame clones, not every one. The repertoire consists of under 300,000 clones, with 70% to 80% occurring once and the leading ten covering about 6%. Germline V gene sequence: CDR1 SEHNR, CDR2 FQNEAQ (reference sequence). There are 14 residues in the CDR3. V dropped 5 bases and J dropped 4 bases, with 12 bases sitting between them. This clonotype was obtained from a human donor with chronic lymphocytic leukemia. The specimen was PBMCs, collected at disease progression, from a patient treated with ibrutinib. The chain couples TRBV7-9 to TRBJ1-5; D ambiguous. The CDR3 protein is CASSLGDGNQPQHF. The DNA of the CDR3 is TGTGCCAGCAGCCTCGGTGATGGTAATCAGCCCCAGCATTTT.